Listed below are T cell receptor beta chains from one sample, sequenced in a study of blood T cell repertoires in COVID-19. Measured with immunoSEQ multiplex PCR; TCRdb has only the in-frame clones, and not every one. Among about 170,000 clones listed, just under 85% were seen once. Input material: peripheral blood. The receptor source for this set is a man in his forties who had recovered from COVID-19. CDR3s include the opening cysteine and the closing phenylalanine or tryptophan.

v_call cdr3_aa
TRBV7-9 CASQREGYTGELFF
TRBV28 CASSSGRKETQYF
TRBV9 CASSPRSGAPVEAEAFF
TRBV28 CASSHPDRDSQETQYF
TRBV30 CAWSLQNNEKLFF
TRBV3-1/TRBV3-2 CASSQRVSGESYGYTF
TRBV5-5 CASSYPRDRTTDTQYF
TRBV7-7 CASRRSTGATDTQYF
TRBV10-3 CAIGDRGETQYF
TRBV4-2 CASYGGMGNTIYF
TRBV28 CASAGRYGHTYNEQFF
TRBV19 CASSMEAGLNNEQFF
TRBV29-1 CSAPRGDQYEQYF
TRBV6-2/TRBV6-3 CASSYSVRGYEQYF
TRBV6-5 CASSPPGAEQFF
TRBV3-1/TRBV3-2 CASSHRLAGGPDTQYF
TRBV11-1 CASSHTPSYEQYF
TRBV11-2 CASSSSDRNTEAFF
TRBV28 CASSPPPGTSNTGELFF
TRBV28 CASSPGGRVLGVWYEQYF
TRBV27 CASRLQGSEQFF
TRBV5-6 CASSLDFQVSDTQYF
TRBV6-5 CASSYSDSNYGYTF
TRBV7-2 CASSYLAGPYNEQFF
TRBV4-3 CASSQDLSGDFVYEQYF
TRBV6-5 CASSPTGQGSYEQYF
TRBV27 CASSYPAEGELFF
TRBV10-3 CAISGGGDYGYTF
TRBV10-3 CATGAGGLAANTGELFF
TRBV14 CASSQGTYGYTF
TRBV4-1 CASSQGGGLGGELFF
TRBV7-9 CASSGEVHTGELFF
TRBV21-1 CASSKAPGTAASQPQHF
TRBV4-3 CASSLLLNTEAFF
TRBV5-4 CASHGTGPTDTQYF
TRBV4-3 CASSQDRGALGANVLTF
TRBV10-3 CAISELNREGVDYTF
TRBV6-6 CASSYSGQGTGELFF
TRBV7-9 CASSPMTGGASLFF
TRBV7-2 CASSLAVESIQYF
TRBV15 CATSRDLYGTTYEQYF
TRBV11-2 CASSFSPNTEAFF
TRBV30 CAWETGGNSPLHF
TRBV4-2 CASSQGVGLTSGKKETQYF
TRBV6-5 CASSYSPGTGVGYTF
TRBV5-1 CASSNLAGTGGTGYTF
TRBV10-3 CAMWDRAGEAFF
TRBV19 CASSPSSRVGYTF
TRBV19 CASTLLGGTEAFF
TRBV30 CAWSHGQGIHQPQHF
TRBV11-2 CASSFPGTRSYEQYF
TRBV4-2 CASSQDRTGYNEQFF